These T cell receptor beta chains were read from a single sample in a study of cytomegalovirus exposure and HLA in healthy donors. The method was immunoSEQ multiplex PCR; TCRdb's version includes in-frame clones alone and lacks a portion of them. The top ten hold about 1.8% of the sample, which has some 120,000 clones, approximately 94% seen once. Sequencing was performed on PBMCs. The receptor set was obtained from a man younger than 35 in good health and CMV-seronegative. CDR3s include the opening cysteine and the closing phenylalanine or tryptophan. The D gene is left open where the match is weak. Clone sizes are given selectively: once, few, many, or a class where the clone is expanded.

j_gene: TRBJ2-7
d_gene: NA
abundance: NA
v_gene: TRBV21-1
CDR3nt: TGTGCCTGCCTCCGTCCCAGCTCCTACGAGCAGTACTTC
CDR3aa: CACLRPSSYEQYF

j_gene: TRBJ1-3
d_gene: TRBD1
abundance: NA
v_gene: TRBV4-1
CDR3nt: TGCGCCAGCAGCCAATTCCCCGCTGTCCAGGGGGCATTGGGAAACACCATATATTTT
CDR3aa: CASSQFPAVQGALGNTIYF

j_gene: TRBJ2-7
d_gene: TRBD2
abundance: NA
v_gene: TRBV7-9
CDR3nt: TGTGCCAGCAGCCCCCTAGCGGGAGGGCTAGGCGAGCAGTACTTC
CDR3aa: CASSPLAGGLGEQYF

j_gene: TRBJ1-1
d_gene: NA
abundance: NA
v_gene: TRBV11-2
CDR3nt: TGTGCCAGCAGCTTACAGGGGTACACTGAAGCTTTCTTT
CDR3aa: CASSLQGYTEAFF

j_gene: TRBJ2-6
d_gene: NA
abundance: NA
v_gene: TRBV7-9
CDR3nt: TGTGCCAGCAGCTTATCAGGAAGCGGGGCCAACGTCCTGACTTTC
CDR3aa: CASSLSGSGANVLTF

j_gene: TRBJ2-1
d_gene: TRBD2
abundance: NA
v_gene: TRBV5-4
CDR3nt: TGTGCCAGCAGCTTGTGGGACTACTACTACAATGAGCAGTTCTTC
CDR3aa: CASSLWDYYYNEQFF

j_gene: TRBJ2-3
d_gene: NA
abundance: NA
v_gene: TRBV7-3
CDR3nt: TGTGCCAGCAGCTTATATACGGGGGACCCAGATACGCAGTATTTT
CDR3aa: CASSLYTGDPDTQYF

j_gene: TRBJ2-5
d_gene: TRBD2
abundance: NA
v_gene: TRBV7-2
CDR3nt: TGTGCCAGCAGCTTAACGGGAGGAGACGAGACCCAGTACTTC
CDR3aa: CASSLTGGDETQYF

j_gene: TRBJ2-7
d_gene: NA
abundance: NA
v_gene: TRBV19
CDR3nt: TGTGCCAGTAGTATAGATGCGCCGGGAAGCGAGCAGTACTTC
CDR3aa: CASSIDAPGSEQYF

j_gene: TRBJ1-2
d_gene: NA
abundance: NA
v_gene: TRBV6-6
CDR3nt: TGTGCCAGCAGTTACGAGGTCGAAGTACGAGGCTACACCTTC
CDR3aa: CASSYEVEVRGYTF

j_gene: TRBJ1-2
d_gene: NA
abundance: once
v_gene: TRBV11-2
CDR3nt: TGTGCCAGCAGCCCACAGGTCTCCACCGGCTACACCTTC
CDR3aa: CASSPQVSTGYTF

j_gene: TRBJ2-7
d_gene: TRBD1
abundance: few
v_gene: TRBV18
CDR3nt: TGTGCCAGCTCACCTTCTTCGCAGGGGGCGGCCTACGAGCAGTACTTC
CDR3aa: CASSPSSQGAAYEQYF

j_gene: TRBJ2-3
d_gene: NA
abundance: NA
v_gene: TRBV7-6
CDR3nt: TGTGCCAGCAGCTTTCGACTTCACACAGATACGCAGTATTTT
CDR3aa: CASSFRLHTDTQYF

j_gene: TRBJ1-1
d_gene: NA
abundance: NA
v_gene: TRBV18
CDR3nt: TGTGCCAGCTCTCTTGGACAGCCGAACACTGAAGCTTTCTTT
CDR3aa: CASSLGQPNTEAFF

j_gene: TRBJ2-1
d_gene: TRBD2
abundance: NA
v_gene: TRBV6-5
CDR3nt: TGTGCCAGCAGTTACTCGAGCGGGAGATACAATGAGCAGTTCTTC
CDR3aa: CASSYSSGRYNEQFF

j_gene: TRBJ2-2
d_gene: TRBD1
abundance: NA
v_gene: TRBV11-3
CDR3nt: TGTGCCAGCAGCCGGGACAGGGGAGGCACCGGGGAGCTGTTTTTT
CDR3aa: CASSRDRGGTGELFF

j_gene: TRBJ2-2
d_gene: NA
abundance: NA
v_gene: TRBV4-1
CDR3nt: TGCGCCAGCAGCCAAACCGCACTGAACACCGGGGAGCTGTTTTTT
CDR3aa: CASSQTALNTGELFF

j_gene: TRBJ2-5
d_gene: NA
abundance: NA
v_gene: TRBV11-3
CDR3nt: TGTGCCAGCAGCTTAGTCCTCCAAGAGACCCAGTACTTC
CDR3aa: CASSLVLQETQYF

j_gene: TRBJ2-1
d_gene: TRBD2
abundance: NA
v_gene: TRBV30
CDR3nt: TGTGCCTGGACGCCGGGACTAGCGGGAGATGAGCAGTTCTTC
CDR3aa: CAWTPGLAGDEQFF

j_gene: TRBJ1-4
d_gene: NA
abundance: NA
v_gene: TRBV9
CDR3nt: TGTGCCAGCAGCGTAGACGGTAATGAAAAACTGTTTTTT
CDR3aa: CASSVDGNEKLFF

j_gene: TRBJ2-7
d_gene: TRBD2
abundance: NA
v_gene: TRBV9
CDR3nt: TGTGCCAGCAGCGCTAGCGGGAGGACCCACGAGCAGTACTTC
CDR3aa: CASSASGRTHEQYF

j_gene: TRBJ2-1
d_gene: NA
abundance: NA
v_gene: TRBV19
CDR3nt: TGTGCCAGTAGTATCCGACGGGGAGACTACAATGAGCAGTTCTTC
CDR3aa: CASSIRRGDYNEQFF

j_gene: TRBJ1-1
d_gene: NA
abundance: NA
v_gene: TRBV5-1
CDR3nt: TGCGCCAGCAGCTTCGGACAGAACGAAGTAGAAGCTTTCTTT
CDR3aa: CASSFGQNEVEAFF

j_gene: TRBJ2-5
d_gene: NA
abundance: NA
v_gene: TRBV7-2
CDR3nt: TGTGCCAGCAGTTATCCAGGGGTGCAAGAGACCCAGTACTTC
CDR3aa: CASSYPGVQETQYF

j_gene: TRBJ1-1
d_gene: NA
abundance: once
v_gene: TRBV7-3
CDR3nt: TGTGCCAGCAGCCCGACAGGTAACACTGAAGCTTTCTTT
CDR3aa: CASSPTGNTEAFF

j_gene: TRBJ2-7
d_gene: TRBD1
abundance: NA
v_gene: TRBV5-1
CDR3nt: TGCGCCAGCAGCTCTGGACAGGGGGACGAGCAGTACTTC
CDR3aa: CASSSGQGDEQYF

j_gene: TRBJ2-7
d_gene: TRBD1
abundance: once
v_gene: TRBV10-3
CDR3nt: TGTGCCATCAGCCAGACAGGGACCTACGAGCAGTACTTC
CDR3aa: CAISQTGTYEQYF

j_gene: TRBJ1-5
d_gene: NA
abundance: NA
v_gene: TRBV30
CDR3nt: TGTGCCTGGAAGGGGCAGCCCAATCAGCCCCAGCATTTT
CDR3aa: CAWKGQPNQPQHF

j_gene: TRBJ2-1
d_gene: TRBD2
abundance: once
v_gene: TRBV9
CDR3nt: TGTGCCAGCAGCGCGTTGGGGGGACTAGCGGGAGACGACGGATACAATGAGCAGTTCTTC
CDR3aa: CASSALGGLAGDDGYNEQFF

j_gene: TRBJ2-7
d_gene: NA
abundance: NA
v_gene: TRBV6-6
CDR3nt: TGTGCCAGCAGTTCGGATCAGCGGATCGGATACGAGCAGTACTTC
CDR3aa: CASSSDQRIGYEQYF

j_gene: TRBJ2-4
d_gene: NA
abundance: NA
v_gene: TRBV12-1
CDR3nt: TGTGCCAGCAGCTCGCCGCGACAGGGCGAAGACAAAAACATTCAGTACTTC
CDR3aa: CASSSPRQGEDKNIQYF

j_gene: TRBJ2-1
d_gene: NA
abundance: NA
v_gene: TRBV27
CDR3nt: TGTGCCAGCAGTTCGCCTGGAGCGAACTCCTACAATGAGCAGTTCTTC
CDR3aa: CASSSPGANSYNEQFF

j_gene: TRBJ1-1
d_gene: TRBD1
abundance: NA
v_gene: TRBV7-9
CDR3nt: TGTGCCAGCAGCTTAGGGGACAGGGGGCGGGCTGAAGCTTTCTTT
CDR3aa: CASSLGDRGRAEAFF

j_gene: TRBJ2-6
d_gene: TRBD1
abundance: NA
v_gene: TRBV2
CDR3nt: TGTGCCAGGCGGATTAAAGACAGGGATGGGGCCAACGTCCTGACTTTC
CDR3aa: CARRIKDRDGANVLTF